Each of the 22 T cell receptor beta chains below was sequenced from the same sample in a study of T cell repertoires in cytomegalovirus infection. TCRdb re-derived calls from the reads in MiXCR, one entry per CDR3 protein. Altogether around 530,000 distinct CDR3 sequences are present, more than 15% being singletons, with the ten largest covering 20% to 30%. The source material was CD8+ T cells from PBMCs. The receptor set was obtained from a human donor in good health (CMV status not recorded). Some clones in this sample may be carry-over from other donors' samples.

This clonotype has at least ten counts. The chain joins TRBV6-1 to TRBJ1-4, with a weak D call TRBD1 (6 bases). The V gene lost 7 bases and the J gene lost 8 bases, with 17 bases spanning the gap. This CDR3 has 14 residues. Germline V gene data show CDR1 as MNHNS and CDR2 as SASEGT. CDR3 nucleotide sequence: TGTGCCAGCACCGAGCGAGGGGGACTGGAAAAACTGTTTTTT. It yields the protein CASTERGGLEKLFF.

CDR3: CASSIDSHTQYF. In DNA form, the CDR3 reads TGTGCCAGCAGCATCGACAGTCATACGCAGTATTTT. J is TRBJ2-3 and V is TRBV11-2; D might be TRBD1 (5 bases). Germline loops: CDR1 SGHAT, CDR2 FQNNGV. V gave up 5 bases and J gave up 7 bases, with 10 bases separating them. The CDR3 runs to 12 residues.

The sample holds many counts of this clonotype. The V and J genes are TRBV10-3 and TRBJ1-3; D remains ambiguous. Germline CDR1 ENHRY, CDR2 SYGVKD. With 6 bases removed from V and 0 bases from J, the gap between germline ends came to 12 bases. This CDR3 spans 15 amino acids. This chain's CDR3 is CAIRKTVNSGNTIYF. The CDR3 DNA sequence: TGTGCCATCAGAAAGACGGTAAACTCTGGAAACACCATATATTTT.

This clonotype showed up just a few times. The chain's CDR3 is CASSPEQRDPYNEQFF. The CDR3 region has the DNA TGTGCCAGCAGCCCCGAACAGCGGGACCCTTACAATGAGCAGTTCTTC. The rearrangement uses TRBV5-6 and TRBJ2-1; TRBD2 aligns across 7 bases. The J segment lost 4 bases and the V segment lost 4 bases, leaving 11 bases of the junction unmatched. CDR3 length: 16 amino acids. Germline V lookup: CDR1 SGHDT, CDR2 YYEEEE.

This clonotype was counted ten times or more. For the CDR3, the DNA is TGTGCCAGCAGCTTAGGAAGATTGGGGACCTACGAGCAGTACTTC. This codes for CASSLGRLGTYEQYF. This chain uses TRBV7-2 with TRBJ2-7, with no clear D. V lost 1 base to trimming and J lost 2 bases, with 12 bases between them. Per the germline V gene, CDR1 is SGHTA and CDR2 is FQGNSA. The CDR3 spans 15 residues.

This clonotype has a count of ten or more. This sequence joins TRBV12-3 or TRBV12-4 and TRBJ1-5; D is uncertain. The V end was cut by 3 bases, the J end by 6 bases, with 6 bases between. The CDR3 is 12 residues long. CDR3 sequence (DNA): TGTGCCAGCAGTTTGATCCCTCAGCCCCAGCATTTT. It yields the protein CASSLIPQPQHF.

This clonotype occurred many times. This chain connects TRBV12-3 or TRBV12-4 to TRBJ2-1; the D gene is possibly TRBD1 (5 bases). This CDR3 spans 16 amino acids. The ends were cut back, 1 base at V and 3 bases at J, with 13 bases in the middle. DNA for the CDR3: TGTGCCAGCAGTTTAGTTCTGCAGGGTCTCTACAATGAGCAGTTCTTC. The encoded protein is CASSLVLQGLYNEQFF.

The chain couples TRBV20-1 to TRBJ2-7, with 7 nucleotides matching TRBD1. The J segment lost 4 bases and the V segment lost 6 bases, leaving 9 bases of the junction unmatched. This CDR3 spans 13 amino acids. From germline, CDR1 is DFQATT and CDR2 SNEGSKA (reference sequence). CDR3 region: CSAGQALSYEQYF. The CDR3 DNA reads TGCAGTGCCGGACAGGCGCTATCGTACGAGCAGTACTTC.

This rearrangement joins TRBV7-9 to TRBJ2-1, with 10 bases identical to TRBD2. With V trimmed by 5 bases and J by 9 bases, 13 bases remained unmatched. Germline lookup yields CDR1 SEHNR and CDR2 FQNEAQ (reference sequence). The CDR3 sequence is 16 residues long. The CDR3 sequence is CASSPSGRASISEQFF. In DNA form, the CDR3 reads TGTGCCAGCAGCCCGAGCGGGAGGGCCTCAATCAGTGAGCAGTTCTTC.

The rearrangement uses TRBV27 and TRBJ2-3; a weak D match, TRBD2 (6 bases). This CDR3 is built from 14 residues. Germline values: CDR1 MNHEY, CDR2 SMNVEV (reference sequence). V shed 3 bases and J shed 6 bases, with 13 bases lying between them. As DNA, the CDR3 is TGTGCCAGCAGTTTTGGAGCGGGCTCGGATACGCAGTATTTT. Translation gives CASSFGAGSDTQYF.

The table lists this clonotype with many counts. The CDR3 DNA sequence: TGTGCCAGCAGCAAACCAGGGGGGTTCAGCTCCTACAATGAGCAGTTCTTC. Translated: CASSKPGGFSSYNEQFF. J is TRBJ2-1 and V is TRBV7-9; D possibly corresponds to TRBD1 (7 bases). The CDR3 consists of 17 residues. Deletions cut 5 bases from V and 0 bases from J, with 17 bases between. Looked up from germline, CDR1 is SEHNR and CDR2 is FQNEAQ (reference sequence). Full variable domain (remainder filled in from reference TRBV7-9 and TRBJ2-1): DTGVSQNPRHKITKRGQNVTFRCDPISEHNRLYWYRQTLGQGPEFLTYFQNEAQLEKSRLLSDRFSAERPKGSFSTLEIQRTEQGDSAMYLCASSKPGGFSSYNEQFFGPGTRLTVL.

The J gene is TRBJ2-1, the V gene TRBV20-1; D ambiguous. Germline CDR1 reads DFQATT; CDR2 reads SNEGSKA (reference sequence). Trimming took 0 bases from V and 2 from J, leaving 8 bases between them. This CDR3 has 14 amino acids. CDR3 loop: CSARDTQTYNEQFF. DNA of the CDR3: TGCAGTGCTAGAGACACTCAGACCTACAATGAGCAGTTCTTC.

This clonotype was found a few times. The chain is built from TRBV19 and TRBJ2-7; TRBD2 aligns across 10 bases. V gave up 4 bases and J gave up 0 bases; unmatched junction bases: 3. CDR1 is LNHDA and CDR2 is SQIVND in the germline V gene (reference sequence). The CDR3 sequence is 15 residues long. The CDR3 is CASSTPSGSSYEQYF. For the CDR3, the DNA is TGTGCCAGTAGTACCCCTAGCGGGAGCTCCTACGAGCAGTACTTC.

This clonotype was counted ten times or more. The CDR3 loop is CASSVISTEKLFF. DNA of the CDR3: TGTGCCAGCAGCGTTATTAGTACAGAAAAACTGTTTTTT. The rearrangement links TRBV7-8 to TRBJ1-4; the D is unclear. Germline lookup yields CDR1 SGHVS and CDR2 FQNEAQ. The CDR3 extends over 13 amino acids. Deletions cut 5 bases from V and 8 bases from J, with 12 bases between. Full variable domain (rest looked up from reference TRBV7-8 and TRBJ1-4): GAGVSQSPRYKVAKRGQDVALRCDPISGHVSLFWYQQALGQGPEFLTYFQNEAQLDKSGLPSDRFFAERPEGSVSTLKIQRTQQEDSAVYLCASSVISTEKLFFGSGTQLSVL.

This clonotype came up a few times. The V and J genes are TRBV24-1 and TRBJ1-5; the D gene is possibly TRBD1 (5 bases). Germline V gene data show CDR1 as KGHDR and CDR2 as SFDVKD. This CDR3 is 16 amino acids long. The V and J ends lost 2 bases and 2 bases respectively, with 12 bases between them. In DNA form, the CDR3 reads TGTGCCACCAGTGATTCGTGGTCGGGGGGCAATCAGCCCCAGCATTTT. This encodes CATSDSWSGGNQPQHF.

Details on this clonotype: No conserved phenylalanine or tryptophan is present at the end of the CDR3, so a read error is the likely explanation. The genes are TRBV19 and TRBJ2-1; TRBD2 is a possible D gene (5 bases). The V gene lost 8 bases and the J gene lost 2 bases, with 16 bases spanning the gap. This CDR3 region has 15 residues. Germline V gives CDR1 LNHDA, CDR2 SQIVND (reference sequence). The CDR3 here is CASPLPGDTYNEQFL. For the CDR3, the DNA is TGTGCCAGTCCACTACCCGGGGATACCTACAATGAGCAGTTCTTA.

This chain links TRBV2 with TRBJ2-1; D possibly corresponds to TRBD2 (6 bases). The CDR3 extends over 13 amino acids. CDR1 is SNHLY and CDR2 is FYNNEI in the germline V gene. Trimming removed 11 bases at V and 1 base at J, with 12 bases between. In nucleotides, the CDR3 is TGTGCCTCCCCGGGACTGTCCTACAATGAGCAGTTCTTC. Encoded protein: CASPGLSYNEQFF.

This clonotype was detected a few times. The CDR3, as DNA: TGTGCCAGCAGCTTACCCAGGGGGCAGGGCTACACCTTC. It yields the protein CASSLPRGQGYTF. The chain uses TRBV7-6 and TRBJ1-2; 8 positions match TRBD1. The CDR3 is 13 amino acids. Trimming took 2 bases from V and 8 from J; bases not matched to a gene: 4. In germline, CDR1 is SGHVS, CDR2 FNYEAQ.

In this sample, this clonotype turned up a few times. The gene calls are TRBV5-4 and TRBJ1-1; TRBD1 might be the D (5 bases). Trimming pared 4 bases from V and 9 bases from J, leaving 10 bases between. This CDR3 is 11 amino acids long. Per germline, CDR1 SGHNT and CDR2 YYREEE (reference sequence). The CDR3 loop reads CASSGRDKAFF. The CDR3 region has the DNA TGTGCCAGCAGCGGCAGGGATAAAGCTTTCTTT.

The chain joins TRBV5-6 to TRBJ1-5, with D possibly being TRBD1 (6 bases). The CDR3 runs 15 residues. Germline CDR1 reads SGHDT; CDR2 reads YYEEEE. Trimming cost V 1 base and J 6 bases, with 14 bases left between them. CDR3 sequence (DNA): TGTGCCAGCAGCTTGAATCGACAGGACATTCAGCCCCAGCATTTT. Its translation is CASSLNRQDIQPQHF. Supplemented by reference TRBV5-6 and TRBJ1-5, the full variable domain reads DAGVTQSPTHLIKTRGQQVTLRCSPKSGHDTVSWYQQALGQGPQFIFQYYEEEERQRGNFPDRFSGHQFPNYSSELNVNALLLGDSALYLCASSLNRQDIQPQHFGDGTRLSIL.

This clonotype showed up just a few times. This rearrangement joins TRBV19 to TRBJ2-7; 10 bases align to TRBD1. This CDR3 region has 14 residues. Germline V CDR1 and CDR2: LNHDA, SQIVND (reference sequence). V was clipped by 10 bases and J by 3 bases; unmatched bases: 9. The CDR3 loop reads CATMSRDRGYEQYF. CDR3 nucleotide sequence: TGTGCCACCATGTCCCGGGACAGGGGCTACGAGCAGTACTTC.

This clonotype was seen a handful of times. The chain carries TRBV11-2 and TRBJ2-2; 14 nucleotides match TRBD2. The CDR3 is 16 residues long. V lost 4 bases to trimming and J lost 5 bases; unmatched junction nucleotides: 3. CDR1 and CDR2 from the germline V gene are SGHAT and FQNNGV. In nucleotides, the CDR3 is TGTGCCAGCAGCTGGGGGACTAGCGGGAGAACCGGGGAGCTGTTTTTT. It encodes CASSWGTSGRTGELFF.